The rows below give T cell receptor beta chains drawn from one sample of a study of CD8 T cells in ankylosing spondylitis. Each CDR3 protein is one row after TCRdb ran MiXCR on the 5' RACE reads. The top ten hold nearly 7% of the sample, which has fewer than 650,000 distinct CDR3 sequences, roughly an eighth seen once. Material: blood, either unsorted or a sorted T cell fraction (not recorded which). The receptors originated from a male donor with ankylosing spondylitis. Each CDR3 is given with its conserved first and last residue. A D gene is named only where the DNA matches it firmly. The size of a clone is reported for some rows only, either as once, few or many, or as a class for expanded clones.

v_call: TRBV18
d_call: TRBD2
clone_size: many
j_call: TRBJ2-1
cdr3_aa: CASSPLAGDYNEQFF
cdr3_nt: TGTGCCAGCTCCCCGCTAGCGGGAGATTACAATGAGCAGTTCTTC

v_call: TRBV12-3/TRBV12-4
d_call: -
clone_size: few
j_call: TRBJ2-1
cdr3_aa: CASSPLSTYNEQFF
cdr3_nt: TGTGCCAGCAGCCCCCTGAGTACTTACAATGAGCAGTTCTTC

v_call: TRBV11-2
d_call: TRBD2
clone_size: -
j_call: TRBJ2-1
cdr3_aa: CASSLLSGMYNEQFF
cdr3_nt: TGTGCCAGCAGCTTACTTAGCGGGATGTACAATGAGCAGTTCTTC

v_call: TRBV10-3
d_call: TRBD2
clone_size: few
j_call: TRBJ2-1
cdr3_aa: CAISLPTSGGLGSYNEQFF
cdr3_nt: TGTGCCATCAGCCTGCCGACTAGCGGGGGGCTTGGGTCCTACAATGAGCAGTTCTTC

v_call: TRBV7-9
d_call: -
clone_size: many
j_call: TRBJ2-2
cdr3_aa: CASGYPTLNTGELFF
cdr3_nt: TGTGCCAGCGGATACCCGACCTTGAACACCGGGGAGCTGTTTTTT

v_call: TRBV11-1
d_call: TRBD2
clone_size: once
j_call: TRBJ2-3
cdr3_aa: CASSGMGLVGDSRGTDTQYF
cdr3_nt: TGTGCCAGCAGCGGGATGGGACTAGTGGGAGATAGTCGCGGGACAGATACGCAGTATTTT

v_call: TRBV7-8
d_call: -
clone_size: few
j_call: TRBJ2-3
cdr3_aa: CASSLGGRKTDTQYF
cdr3_nt: TGTGCCAGCAGCTTAGGGGGGCGGAAAACAGATACGCAGTATTTT

v_call: TRBV12-3/TRBV12-4
d_call: -
clone_size: few
j_call: TRBJ2-4
cdr3_aa: CASSSTLSKNIQYF
cdr3_nt: TGTGCCAGCAGTTCCACCTTAAGCAAAAACATTCAGTACTTC

v_call: TRBV2
d_call: -
clone_size: many
j_call: TRBJ1-5
cdr3_aa: CASRSESGAPQHF
cdr3_nt: TGTGCCAGCAGAAGTGAGTCTGGGGCGCCCCAGCATTTT

v_call: TRBV20-1
d_call: TRBD1
clone_size: once
j_call: TRBJ2-5
cdr3_aa: CSSGQGGETQYF
cdr3_nt: TGCAGTTCGGGACAGGGTGGAGAGACCCAGTACTTC

v_call: TRBV5-1
d_call: -
clone_size: few
j_call: TRBJ1-1
cdr3_aa: CASSLEGGRDTEAFF
cdr3_nt: TGCGCCAGCAGCTTGGAGGGGGGGCGCGATACTGAAGCTTTCTTT

v_call: TRBV4-2
d_call: -
clone_size: many
j_call: TRBJ1-4
cdr3_aa: CASSQDYRDEKLFF
cdr3_nt: TGTGCCAGCAGCCAAGATTACAGGGATGAAAAACTGTTTTTT